These 20 T cell receptor beta chains originate from one sample sequenced in a study of PD-L1 blockade in urothelial cancer (dated by TCRdb to 2016 to 2017). The library was made by the immunoSEQ multiplex PCR assay. TCRdb obtained this table from immuneACCESS and retained in-frame rearrangements with V and J assigned. These tables miss some clones; where compared with another copy, unresolved V genes account for less than half of the shortfall, and the remainder is unexplained. Across this sample there are 45,000 to 50,000 clones, with around 88% seen only once. 3.9% of the sample is held by the ten biggest clonotypes. Here the sequenced sample was PBMCs, taken around atezolizumab (anti-PD-L1) treatment. The receptors stem from a man of 80 years or more with urothelial cancer.

The CDR3: CASSLPGGNEQFF. The CDR3 DNA reads as TGCGCCAGCAGCTTACCAGGGGGGAATGAGCAGTTCTTC. The chain recombines TRBV5-1 with TRBJ2-1; weak D call: TRBD1 (7 bases). Germline V gives CDR1 SGHRS, CDR2 YFSETQ. This CDR3 region has 13 residues. The V end lost 2 bases, the J end lost 7 bases, and 10 bases lay between the germline ends.

The chain combines TRBV2 with TRBJ2-7; 7 positions agree with TRBD1. V lost 8 bases to trimming and J lost 6 bases; unmatched junction nucleotides: 7. The CDR3 runs 12 residues. The V gene's germline CDR1 is SNHLY and CDR2 FYNNEI. The CDR3 region has the DNA TGTGCCAGCCGTATGACAGGGAGCGAGCAGTACTTC. This encodes CASRMTGSEQYF.

The chain recombines TRBV7-6 with TRBJ2-7; 11 bases match TRBD2. V was pared by 5 bases and J by 4 bases, with 7 bases of the junction left unmatched. The CDR3 is 15 residues long. In germline, CDR1 is SGHVS, CDR2 FNYEAQ. In DNA, the CDR3 is TGTGCCAGCAGCAGGGGGACTAGCGGAACTTACGAGCAGTACTTC. Amino acids: CASSRGTSGTYEQYF.

A word on this clone: At one boundary the junction diverges from the germline segment, which might be a read error. The chain carries TRBV29-1 and TRBJ2-3; 10 bases fit TRBD1. The CDR3 runs 15 residues. Germline loops: CDR1 SQVTM, CDR2 ANQGSEA. CDR3 nucleotide sequence: TGCAGCGTGGAAGAGACAGGGGGCGTAGGAGATACGCAGTATTTT. Encoded protein: CSVEETGGVGDTQYF.

The CDR3 reads CASTRDITGELFF. The CDR3 coding sequence is TGTGCCAGCACCAGGGACATCACCGGGGAGCTGTTTTTT. The rearrangement joins TRBV27 to TRBJ2-2; a weak D match, TRBD1 (6 bases). The germline gives CDR1 MNHEY, CDR2 SMNVEV (reference sequence). This CDR3 has 13 residues. V was pared by 7 bases and J by 4 bases, with 10 bases between.

The chain joins TRBV30 to TRBJ2-1; TRBD2 matches at 8 bases. Trimming took 0 bases from V and 2 from J; bases not matched to a gene: 3. The CDR3 spans 15 residues. Germline V gene data show CDR1 as GTSNPN and CDR2 as SVGIG (reference sequence). The CDR3 loop reads CAWSVLSGTYNEQFF. The CDR3 bases are TGTGCCTGGAGTGTACTTAGCGGGACCTACAATGAGCAGTTCTTC.

This chain joins TRBV7-8 and TRBJ2-7; no clear D. CDR3 size: 16 residues. The V gene's germline CDR1 is SGHVS and CDR2 FQNEAQ. V was trimmed by 2 bases and J by 7 bases, leaving 21 bases between them. CDR3 coding DNA: TGTGCCAGCAGCTTAATGGGCCGGTCAGCCACCCAGGAGCAGTACTTC. Residues: CASSLMGRSATQEQYF.

V usage is TRBV2 and J usage is TRBJ2-7, with D hard to call. There are 13 residues in the CDR3. V was shortened by 3 bases and J by 0 bases, with 6 bases between the two germline ends. Per the germline V gene, CDR1 is SNHLY and CDR2 is FYNNEI. CDR3 loop: CASSEQISYEQYF. The DNA for the CDR3 is TGTGCCAGCAGTGAGCAGATCTCCTACGAGCAGTACTTC.

The chain couples TRBV4-1 to TRBJ2-5, with D possibly being TRBD2 (5 bases). Germline-derived CDR1 and CDR2 are MGHRA and YSYEKL. Trimming took off 1 base at V and 1 base at J, with 16 bases between the two ends. CDR3 length: 17 residues. The CDR3 DNA reads TGCGCCAGCAGCCAAGCCGGCGTTAGCGCTGGCCAAGAGACCCAGTACTTC. This encodes CASSQAGVSAGQETQYF.

This clone was seen a single time. The genes are TRBV6-5 and TRBJ2-6, with 10 bases fitting TRBD1. Trimming removed 6 bases from V and 4 bases from J; junction bases left unmatched: 3. CDR1 is MNHEY, CDR2 SVGAGI, per germline. This CDR3 spans 15 amino acids. As DNA, the CDR3 is TGTGCCAGCAGGGGGACAGGGGCCGGGGCCAACGTCCTGACTTTC. Protein: CASRGTGAGANVLTF.

The rearrangement links TRBV5-6 to TRBJ1-4; D ambiguous. Germline-derived CDR1 and CDR2 are SGHDT and YYEEEE. This CDR3 has 15 residues. V lost 0 bases to trimming and J lost 5 bases, with 11 bases between them. The chain's CDR3 is CASSLAPFGNEKLFF. Written as DNA, the CDR3 is TGTGCCAGCAGCTTGGCCCCCTTCGGGAATGAAAAACTGTTTTTT.

This chain joins TRBV7-9 and TRBJ2-1, with TRBD1 matching 9 bases. The length of the CDR3 is 16 residues. V lost 4 bases, J lost 4 bases, and 8 bases stayed unmatched. Germline CDR1 reads SEHNR; CDR2 reads FQNEAQ (reference sequence). The CDR3 reads CASSSRRTGDYNEQFF. The CDR3 DNA follows: TGTGCCAGCAGCTCGAGGCGGACAGGGGATTACAATGAGCAGTTCTTC.

This clone came up a few times. The gene calls are TRBV25-1 and TRBJ1-1; D gene unclear. Between the trimmed V and J ends, which lost 6 bases and 8 bases, there was a span of 10 bases. The CDR3 runs to 11 residues. Germline V lookup: CDR1 MGHDK, CDR2 SYGVNS. The CDR3 protein is CASRRNREAFF. In DNA form, the CDR3 reads TGTGCCAGCAGAAGAAACAGAGAAGCTTTCTTT.

The chain recombines TRBV27 with TRBJ1-2; 8 nucleotides line up with TRBD1. CDR1 is MNHEY, CDR2 SMNVEV, per germline (reference sequence). With 5 bases clipped from V and 4 bases from J, the junction kept 6 bases outside the gene matches. The CDR3 has 14 amino acids. CDR3 amino acids: CASSNRQGSYGYTF. DNA for the CDR3: TGTGCCAGCAGTAATCGACAGGGGAGCTATGGCTACACCTTC.

This clone appeared once. CDR3 protein: CASSLGLWGRGTEAFF. The CDR3 nucleotides read TGTGCCAGCAGCTTAGGCCTTTGGGGGAGGGGCACTGAAGCTTTCTTT. The rearrangement links TRBV13 to TRBJ1-1; D may be TRBD1 (5 bases). V was cut by 0 bases and J by 4 bases, with 15 bases left in between. The V gene's germline CDR1 is PRHDT and CDR2 FYEKMQ (reference sequence). The CDR3 runs 16 residues.

V is TRBV2 and J is TRBJ2-1; D call uncertain. Trimming shortened V by 7 bases and J by 3 bases, and 10 bases separated the two germline ends. This CDR3 has 13 residues. Looked up from germline, CDR1 is SNHLY and CDR2 is FYNNEI. The CDR3 sequence: CASKKRVYNEQFF. Here the CDR3 DNA reads TGTGCCAGCAAGAAGCGCGTCTACAATGAGCAGTTCTTC.

This chain uses TRBV2 with TRBJ2-5, with TRBD1 matching 7 bases. Trimming took 4 bases from V and 2 from J; bases not matched to a gene: 7. The CDR3 spans 15 residues. From germline, CDR1 is SNHLY and CDR2 FYNNEI. In DNA form, the CDR3 reads TGTGCCAGCAGTGGGAGAACAGGGGTTCAAGAGACCCAGTACTTC. It specifies CASSGRTGVQETQYF.

The chain combines TRBV5-6 with TRBJ2-1; 10 bases line up with TRBD2. This CDR3 region has 16 residues. V shed 2 bases and J 5 bases; nucleotides not matched to a gene: 7. Germline V gene lookup returns CDR1 SGHDT and CDR2 YYEEEE. The CDR3 spells CASSFPSGSVNNEQFF. The CDR3 DNA reads as TGTGCCAGCAGCTTCCCTAGCGGGAGTGTCAACAATGAGCAGTTCTTC. Variable domain in full (rest from reference TRBV5-6 and TRBJ2-1): DAGVTQSPTHLIKTRGQQVTLRCSPKSGHDTVSWYQQALGQGPQFIFQYYEEEERQRGNFPDRFSGHQFPNYSSELNVNALLLGDSALYLCASSFPSGSVNNEQFFGPGTRLTVL.

The rearrangement uses TRBV27 and TRBJ2-3, with 12 bases fitting TRBD2. The V segment lost 5 bases and the J segment 3 bases; nucleotides outside the gene matches: 6. Germline V gene sequence: CDR1 MNHEY, CDR2 SMNVEV (reference sequence). This CDR3 comprises 16 residues. CDR3 loop: CASSKTSGSGTDTQYF. CDR3 DNA: TGTGCCAGCAGTAAGACTAGCGGGAGTGGAACAGATACGCAGTATTTT.

The V gene is TRBV28, the J gene TRBJ1-1; the D gene is possibly TRBD1 (6 bases). This CDR3 has 14 residues. Per germline, CDR1 MDHEN and CDR2 SYDVKM. The V end was cut by 5 bases, the J end by 4 bases, with 14 bases between. CDR3 residues: CASSGGDKITEAFF. CDR3 in DNA: TGTGCCAGCAGTGGTGGGGACAAAATCACTGAAGCTTTCTTT.